This T cell receptor (beta chain) was retrieved from a study of blood T cell repertoires in COVID-19. Study at large: COVID-19 samples collected from the United States, Italy and Spain covered acute and convalescent phases. The analysed material was cDNA or gDNA that came from T cells, B-cell-depleted T cells, or PBMCs.

The table came from immunoSEQ multiplex PCR; TCRdb's copy has only in-frame clones and leaves some out. The sample has 15,000 to 20,000 clones, under 90% seen once. CDR1 is LNHDA and CDR2 is SQIVND in the germline V gene (reference sequence). This CDR3 is built from 13 residues. Trimming removed 3 bases from V and 3 bases from J; junction bases left unmatched: 1. The sequence came from a human donor in a cohort sampled during active COVID-19. Material: peripheral blood. The chain combines TRBV19 with TRBJ1-2; TRBD1 matches at 7 bases. The CDR3 here is CASSITGDYGYTF. The CDR3 coding sequence is TGTGCCAGTAGTATCACAGGGGACTATGGCTACACCTTC.